A single sample gave rise to the 9 T cell receptor beta chains below, sequenced in a study of PD-1 blockade in classical Hodgkin lymphoma. As to time point: cycle 4 day 1 (C4D1), after five to seven weeks of nivolumab. All the patients suffered relapse after autologous stem cell transplantation, and brentuximab vedotin exposure differed. The table came from immunoSEQ multiplex PCR; TCRdb's copy has only in-frame clones and leaves some out. Counted here are roughly 21,000 clones, about three quarters occurring once; the ten biggest clones make up about 19%. The sequencing used peripheral blood mononuclear cells (PBMCs), collected before the fourth cycle of nivolumab. These receptors came from a human donor with classical Hodgkin lymphoma.

This chain joins TRBV6-5 and TRBJ2-1; 10 nucleotides match TRBD2. The CDR3 loop spans 15 amino acids. Per germline, CDR1 MNHEY and CDR2 SVGAGI. V shed 6 bases, J shed 8 bases, and the junction held 10 bases outside the gene matches. CDR3 sequence (DNA): TGTGCCAGCAGATACGGACTAGCGGAGGGGGATGAGCAGTTCTTC. Protein sequence: CASRYGLAEGDEQFF.

The CDR3 region is CAISYGGGTEAFF. CDR3 DNA: TGTGCCATCAGCTACGGGGGAGGGACTGAAGCTTTCTTT. V gene TRBV10-3 combines with J gene TRBJ1-1; tentatively, D is TRBD1 (5 bases). The CDR3 is made up of 13 amino acids. Trimming left V 6 bases short and J 5 bases short, with 13 bases between. The germline V gene has CDR1 ENHRY and CDR2 SYGVKD.

The chain combines TRBV19 with TRBJ2-1, with TRBD1 identical over 8 bases. The ends lost 4 bases at V and 5 bases at J; junction bases unmatched: 25. CDR1 and CDR2 from the germline V gene are LNHDA and SQIVND (reference sequence). This CDR3 comprises 21 residues. DNA for the CDR3: TGTGCCAGTAGTACAGGGGGCGTGGGTAGCGTTTGGAGTGCTGGCCACAATGAGCAGTTCTTC. Translating it yields CASSTGGVGSVWSAGHNEQFF. The variable domain in full, with the rest retrieved from reference TRBV19 and TRBJ2-1, is DGGITQSPKYLFRKEGQNVTLSCEQNLNHDAMYWYRQDPGQGLRLIYYSQIVNDFQKGDIAEGYSVSREKKESFPLTVTSAQKNPTAFYLCASSTGGVGSVWSAGHNEQFFGPGTRLTVL.

This clone has just a few counts. V and J are TRBV28 and TRBJ2-7, with 9 bases lining up with TRBD1. J lost 3 bases, V lost 6 bases, and 9 bases had no gene match. The germline V gene has CDR1 MDHEN and CDR2 SYDVKM. The length of the CDR3 is 15 residues. CDR3 sequence reads: CASREAGTGSYEQYF. The CDR3 DNA follows: TGTGCCAGCAGGGAAGCGGGGACAGGGAGCTACGAGCAGTACTTC.

The rearrangement uses TRBV18 and TRBJ1-2; D is ambiguous. The V end lost 3 bases, the J end lost 6 bases, and 14 bases lay between the germline ends. This CDR3 is built from 14 residues. Per germline, CDR1 KGHSH and CDR2 LQKENI. Written as DNA, the CDR3 is TGTGCCAGCTCACCCCTTGCGACTTCGGATGGCTACACCTTC. Amino acid sequence: CASSPLATSDGYTF.

V gene TRBV5-1 combines with J gene TRBJ2-4; D may match TRBD1 or TRBD2 (6 bases each). Per the germline V gene, CDR1 is SGHRS and CDR2 is YFSETQ. V dropped 3 bases and J dropped 0 bases, with 13 bases sitting between them. This CDR3 spans 16 amino acids. The CDR3 sequence: CASSSGDTTAKNIQYF. In DNA form, the CDR3 reads TGCGCCAGCAGCTCGGGGGACACCACAGCCAAAAACATTCAGTACTTC.

On this clone: One junction end disagrees with the germline gene, perhaps due to a read error. CDR3 sequence: CATRREQATNEKLFF. For the CDR3, the DNA is TGTGCCACCAGAAGAGAACAGGCAACTAATGAAAAACTGTTTTTT. The J gene is TRBJ1-4, the V gene TRBV15; possible D gene TRBD1, 5 bases. The CDR3 is 15 residues long. Looked up from germline, CDR1 is LNHNV and CDR2 is YYDKDF (reference sequence).

The chain combines TRBV25-1 with TRBJ2-7; 7 bases are a match to TRBD2. CDR1 MGHDK and CDR2 SYGVNS come from the germline V gene. V shed 11 bases and J 3 bases; nucleotides not matched to a gene: 7. This CDR3 region has 12 residues. The CDR3 is CAPGLGFYEQYF. CDR3 bases: TGTGCCCCCGGACTAGGATTCTACGAGCAGTACTTC.

This clone was seen just once. The sample contains more than one DNA sequence encoding this CDR3. The chain links TRBV6-5 to TRBJ1-1; TRBD1 aligns across 9 bases. The J segment lost 6 bases and the V segment lost 1 base, leaving 6 bases of the junction unmatched. This CDR3 has 15 residues. The germline gives CDR1 MNHEY, CDR2 SVGAGI. The CDR3, as DNA: TGTGCCAGCAGTTACTTGGGACAGGGAGGCGCTGAAGCTTTCTTT. Translating gives CASSYLGQGGAEAFF.